A single T cell receptor (beta chain) is shown here with its context. This clone was seen once. The antigen it recognizes is unknown. The input lacks base qualities; no much larger clone sits a single base away. After removal of 0 bases from V and 3 bases from J, the junction retains 6 bases not matched to a gene. Sequences SGHDT (CDR1) and YYEEEE (CDR2) are obtained from the germline V gene. The CDR3 numbers 15 residues from cysteine through phenylalanine. Just the 45-base CDR3 DNA is kept, in frame starting at base 1. To sequence the TCRbeta CDR3 region, genomic DNA was isolated from the sorted cells. TCRbeta CDR3 regions were sequenced using the immunoSEQ Assay. What TCRdb holds here is the immuneACCESS table cut down to in-frame rearrangements. Part of the clones is not present; checked against another copy, under half of the missing clones reflect an unresolved V gene, and the others are unexplained. In all, the sample holds 120,000 or so clones, and about 94% of those were seen once. The ten most abundant clones make up approximately 0.15% of the sample.

The sample is drawn from a study of OX40 agonist ivuxolimab in advanced cancers. Regarding the research as a whole: Ivuxolimab was an agonistic, fully human IgG2 monoclonal antibody directed against OX40 (CD134), a costimulatory receptor. Intravenous ivuxolimab was administered to patients every 2 weeks at six dose levels: 0.01, 0.1, 0.3, 1.5, 3 and 10 mg/kg. Of the 50 to 55 dose-escalation patients, hepatocellular carcinoma was present in roughly 19, melanoma in some 15, renal cell carcinoma in 9 and head and neck cancer in 9. In the dose-escalation cohort, around four fifths of patients were male, and the mean age was 60 years with a range of about 20 to 80. Patients were allowed to have had prior anti-PD-1, anti-PD-L1 or anti-CTLA-4 therapy, and about 40% of the dose-escalation patients had been treated with checkpoint inhibitors. Partial responses occurred in three dose-escalation patients, of whom one had hepatocellular carcinoma and two had cutaneous melanoma. The purpose of peripheral TCRbeta sequencing was to test whether ivuxolimab changed TCR sequence diversity and led to clonal T-cell expansion. The monotherapy dose-escalation portion (N of about 50 patients) of the phase I ivuxolimab trial is reported in the paper. Paper-wide results and their limitations: Clonal expansion of both CD4+ and CD8+ blood T cells was observed from baseline to week 6 at doses 0.1 to 3.0 mg/kg. After ivuxolimab, more expanded clones were found on average in CD8+ T cells than in CD4+ T cells. Low levels of normalized T-cell clonal expansion were also seen in some patients who did not respond. Which antigens the clonally expanded peripheral T cells were specific for was not determined. In partial responders in the 0.1-3.0 mg/kg groups, normalized peripheral clonal expansion was found to be among the lowest, especially among CD8+ T cells.

Patients with a history of autoimmune disease or receiving systemic immunosuppression were excluded from the trial. Peripheral blood for TCR sequencing was drawn from every dose cohort at baseline, at cycle 4 day 1 and at cycle 7 day 1. Samples came from an open-label, multicenter, first-in-human phase I dose-escalation trial of ivuxolimab. Adults with locally advanced or metastatic melanoma, renal cell carcinoma, hepatocellular carcinoma or head and neck squamous cell carcinoma were enrolled in the trial. Before TCR sequencing, CD4+ and CD8+ T cells were separately sorted from peripheral blood. The chain is made from TRBV5-6 and TRBJ2-7; a stretch of 7 junction bases matches TRBD2. The starting material was CD4+ or CD8+ T cells sorted from blood, obtained in a trial of the OX40 agonist ivuxolimab. The clonotype was recovered from an adult with an advanced solid tumor such as melanoma, head and neck, liver or kidney cancer. CDR3 reads: CASSLGRGGFYEQYF. The nucleotides are TGTGCCAGCAGCTTGGGGCGCGGGGGTTTCTACGAGCAGTACTTC.